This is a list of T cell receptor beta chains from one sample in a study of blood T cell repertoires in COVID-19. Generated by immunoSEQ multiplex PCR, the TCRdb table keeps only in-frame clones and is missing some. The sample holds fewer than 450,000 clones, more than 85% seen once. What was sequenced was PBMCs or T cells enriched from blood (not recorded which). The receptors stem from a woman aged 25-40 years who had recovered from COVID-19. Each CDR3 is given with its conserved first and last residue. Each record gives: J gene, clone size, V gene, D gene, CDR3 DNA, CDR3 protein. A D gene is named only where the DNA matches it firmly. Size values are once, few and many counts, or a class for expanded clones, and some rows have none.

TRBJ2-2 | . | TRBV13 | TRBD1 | TGTGCCAGCATACGACAGGGCCGGCACACCGGGGAGCTGTTTTTT | CASIRQGRHTGELFF
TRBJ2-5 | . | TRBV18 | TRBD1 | TGTGCCAGCTCACCCAGACAGGGCGAAGAGACCCAGTACTTC | CASSPRQGEETQYF
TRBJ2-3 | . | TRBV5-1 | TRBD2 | TGCGCCAGCGGCAGGGAGGGAGATACGCAGTATTTT | CASGREGDTQYF
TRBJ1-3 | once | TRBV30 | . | TGTGCCTGGGAAACCGGGACACACTCTGGAAACACCATATATTTT | CAWETGTHSGNTIYF
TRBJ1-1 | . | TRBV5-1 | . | TGCGCCAGCAGCTTGAATACGGGGAACACTGAAGCTTTCTTT | CASSLNTGNTEAFF
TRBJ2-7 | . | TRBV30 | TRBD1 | TGTGCCTGGACCGACAGGGGTTCATACGAGCAGTACTTC | CAWTDRGSYEQYF
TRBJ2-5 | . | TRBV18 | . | TGTGCCAGCTCACCCTTAGCGCGGGGGCTTGAGACCCAGTACTTC | CASSPLARGLETQYF
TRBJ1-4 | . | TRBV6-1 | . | TGTGCCAGCAGTGAAGCGCTTCGGGAAAAACTGTTTTTT | CASSEALREKLFF
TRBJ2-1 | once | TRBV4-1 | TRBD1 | TGCGCCAGCAGCCAATTTCCCGGGACAGGGTTGGGTGAGCAGTTCTTC | CASSQFPGTGLGEQFF
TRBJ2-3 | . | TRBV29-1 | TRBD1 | TGCAGCGTTGAAGATGCCGGGGACAGCCCCATGGATACGCAGTATTTT | CSVEDAGDSPMDTQYF
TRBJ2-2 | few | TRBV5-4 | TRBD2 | TGTGCCAGCAGCTTCCTGAGCGGGGGATCCGGGGAGCTGTTTTTT | CASSFLSGGSGELFF
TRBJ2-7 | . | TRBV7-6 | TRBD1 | TGTGCCAGCAGCTTTAAAGACAGGGGGCCCTACGAGCAGTACTTC | CASSFKDRGPYEQYF
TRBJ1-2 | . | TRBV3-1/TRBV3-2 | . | TGTGCCAGCGTAATCCGCGCCGGGGGGAAGGGGTTTAACTATGGCTACACCTTC | CASVIRAGGKGFNYGYTF
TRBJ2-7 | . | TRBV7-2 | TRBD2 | TGTGCCAGCAGCACCGGGACTAGCGGGGGGGCCTCCGAGCAGTACTTC | CASSTGTSGGASEQYF
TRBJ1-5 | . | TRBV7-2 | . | TGTGCCAGCAGACAGAACAGTGTTAGCAATCAGCCCCAGCATTTT | CASRQNSVSNQPQHF
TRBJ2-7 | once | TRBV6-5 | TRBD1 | TGTGCCAGCAGTCCACGACAGGGCTCCTACGAGCAGTACTTC | CASSPRQGSYEQYF
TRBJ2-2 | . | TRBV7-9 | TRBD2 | TGTGCCAGCAGTTACCGGGACTACCTTCCGGGGGAGCTGTTTTTT | CASSYRDYLPGELFF